This T cell receptor (beta chain) was documented in a study of TIL therapy for anti-PD-1-resistant metastatic lung cancer. From germline, CDR1 is LGHDT and CDR2 YNNKEL (reference sequence). The CDR3 is 16 residues long. Trimming removed 1 base at V and 1 base at J, with 13 bases between. The sample holds one count of this clone. The time point was: pre-treatment sample, taken before nivolumab and TIL therapy. The libraries were made with immunoSEQ v3. The table came from immunoSEQ multiplex PCR; TCRdb's copy has only in-frame clones and leaves some out. The sample consists of tens of thousands of clones, 70% to 85% of them appearing once.

Source: blood, taken at baseline. The clonotype was recovered from a person aged 25-85 years with non-small cell lung cancer. The rearrangement joins TRBV3-1 (or the pseudogene TRBV3-2) to TRBJ2-5, with D maybe TRBD2 (5 bases). Written as DNA, the CDR3 is TGTGCCAGCAGCCAAGTCATAGCGAGTAGCCAAGAGACCCAGTACTTC. It translates to CASSQVIASSQETQYF.